What follows is one T cell receptor beta chain and its context. Its antigen remains unidentified. Researchers used genomic DNA as the template to profile TCR beta VDJ and CDR3. MiXCR, applied by TCRdb to the reads, yields one record per CDR3 protein. The sample has some 200,000 distinct CDR3 sequences; about 60% are singletons. This CDR3 has 13 amino acids. Germline loops: CDR1 LNHDA, CDR2 SQIVND (reference sequence). Trimming shortened V by 6 bases and J by 6 bases, and 14 bases separated the two germline ends. This entry belongs to a study of CD8+CD57+ T cells in acquired aplastic anemia. The sequenced patients had an expansion of CD8+CD57+ cells seen by flow cytometry. Study-wide points: Some 30 shared CD8+ CDR3s appeared highly expressed within patients' immunodominant clones.

The V call is TRBV19, the J call TRBJ1-2, with unresolved D. The origin of this receptor is a human donor with aplastic anemia. The sequencing sample was made of sorted CD4+, CD8+, or CD8+CD57+ T cells (not recorded which) from PBMCs. CDR3: CASRLRGSDGYTF. The CDR3 coding sequence is TGTGCCAGTAGGTTAAGAGGGAGCGATGGCTACACCTTC.